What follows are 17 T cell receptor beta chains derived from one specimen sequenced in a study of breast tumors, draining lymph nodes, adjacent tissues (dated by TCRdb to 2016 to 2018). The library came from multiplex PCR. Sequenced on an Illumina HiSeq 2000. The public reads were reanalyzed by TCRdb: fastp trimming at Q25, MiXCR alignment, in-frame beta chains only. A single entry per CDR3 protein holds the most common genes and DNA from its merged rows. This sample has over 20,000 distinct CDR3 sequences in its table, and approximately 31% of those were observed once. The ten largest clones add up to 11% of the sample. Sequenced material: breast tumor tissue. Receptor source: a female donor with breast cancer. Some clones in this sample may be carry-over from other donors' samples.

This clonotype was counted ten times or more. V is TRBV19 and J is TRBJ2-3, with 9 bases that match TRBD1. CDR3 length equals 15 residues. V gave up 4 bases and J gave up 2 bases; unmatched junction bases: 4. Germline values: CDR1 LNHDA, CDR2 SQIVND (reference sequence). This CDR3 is CASSNLQGATDTQYF. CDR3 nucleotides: TGTGCCAGTAGTAACCTACAGGGGGCCACAGATACGCAGTATTTT.

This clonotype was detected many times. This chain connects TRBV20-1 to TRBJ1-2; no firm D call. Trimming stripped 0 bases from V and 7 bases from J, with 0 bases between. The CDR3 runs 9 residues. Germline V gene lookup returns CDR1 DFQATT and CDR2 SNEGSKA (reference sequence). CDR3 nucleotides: TGCAGTGCTAGAGATGGCTACACCTTC. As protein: CSARDGYTF.

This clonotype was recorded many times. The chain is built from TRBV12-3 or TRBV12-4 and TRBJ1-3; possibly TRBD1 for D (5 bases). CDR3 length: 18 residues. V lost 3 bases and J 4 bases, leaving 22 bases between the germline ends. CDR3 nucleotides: TGTGCCAGCAGTTTTGGGTTCCTATATCAGGGATCCGGAAACACCATATATTTT. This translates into CASSFGFLYQGSGNTIYF.

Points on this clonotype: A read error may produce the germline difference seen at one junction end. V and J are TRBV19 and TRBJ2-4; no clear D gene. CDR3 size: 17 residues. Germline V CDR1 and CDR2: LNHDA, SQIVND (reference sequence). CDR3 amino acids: CASRPPMGAENLNIQCF. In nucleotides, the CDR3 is TGTGCCAGTAGGCCACCGATGGGTGCCGAAAACCTAAACATTCAGTGCTTC.

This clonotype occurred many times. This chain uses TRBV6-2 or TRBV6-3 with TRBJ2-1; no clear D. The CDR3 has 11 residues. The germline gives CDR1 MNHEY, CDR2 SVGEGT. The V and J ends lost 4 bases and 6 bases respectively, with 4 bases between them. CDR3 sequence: CASSFLNEQFF. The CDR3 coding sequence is TGTGCCAGCAGTTTCCTCAATGAGCAGTTCTTC.

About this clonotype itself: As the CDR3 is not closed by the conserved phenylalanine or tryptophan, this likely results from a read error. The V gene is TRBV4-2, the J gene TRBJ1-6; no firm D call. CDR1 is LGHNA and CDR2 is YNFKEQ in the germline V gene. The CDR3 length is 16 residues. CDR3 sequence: CASSQAALSYDSPLHL. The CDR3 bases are TGTGCCAGCAGCCAAGCCGCTCTTTCCTATGATTCACCCCTCCACCTT.

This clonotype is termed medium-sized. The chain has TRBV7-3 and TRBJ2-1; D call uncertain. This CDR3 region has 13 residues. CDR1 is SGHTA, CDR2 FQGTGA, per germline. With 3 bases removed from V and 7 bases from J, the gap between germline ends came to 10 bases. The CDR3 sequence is CASSFAPGNEQFF. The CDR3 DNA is TGTGCCAGCAGCTTCGCTCCCGGGAATGAGCAGTTCTTC.

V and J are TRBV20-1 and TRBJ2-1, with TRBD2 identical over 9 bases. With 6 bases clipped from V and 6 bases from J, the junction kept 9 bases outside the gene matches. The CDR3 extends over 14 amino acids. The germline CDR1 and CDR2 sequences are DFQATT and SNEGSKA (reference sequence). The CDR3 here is CSAVTSGRVNEQFF. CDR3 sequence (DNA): TGCAGTGCCGTGACTAGCGGAAGAGTCAATGAGCAGTTCTTC.

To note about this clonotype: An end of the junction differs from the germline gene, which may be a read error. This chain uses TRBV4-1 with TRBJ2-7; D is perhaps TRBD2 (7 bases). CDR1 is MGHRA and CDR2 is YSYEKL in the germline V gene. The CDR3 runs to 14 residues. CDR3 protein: CASSQEPGDYKQYF. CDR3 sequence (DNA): TGCGCCAGCAGCCAAGAACCAGGGGACTACAAGCAGTACTTC.

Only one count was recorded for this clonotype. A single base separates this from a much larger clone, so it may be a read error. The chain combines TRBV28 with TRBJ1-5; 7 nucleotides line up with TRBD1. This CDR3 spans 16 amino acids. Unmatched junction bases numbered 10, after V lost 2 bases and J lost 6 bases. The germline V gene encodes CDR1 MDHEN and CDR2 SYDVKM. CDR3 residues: CASSLLGDRASQPQHF. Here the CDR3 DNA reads TGTGCCAGCAGTTTACTCGGAGACAGGGCCAGTCAGCCCCAGCATTTT.

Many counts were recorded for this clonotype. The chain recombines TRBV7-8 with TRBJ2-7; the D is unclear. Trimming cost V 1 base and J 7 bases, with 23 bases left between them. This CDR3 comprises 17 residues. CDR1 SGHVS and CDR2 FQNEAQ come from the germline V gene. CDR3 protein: CASSLGSRRHLRVEQYF. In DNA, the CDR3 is TGTGCCAGCAGCTTAGGGTCCCGCCGACACTTAAGGGTTGAGCAGTACTTC.

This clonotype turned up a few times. The CDR3 sequence is CASSRETGEGTDTQYF. For the CDR3, the DNA is TGTGCCAGCAGCCGGGAGACGGGAGAAGGCACAGATACGCAGTATTTT. The chain combines TRBV5-4 with TRBJ2-3; D is possibly TRBD2 (6 bases). This CDR3 comprises 16 residues. V was pared by 4 bases and J by 1 base, with 16 bases between. Germline V CDR1 and CDR2: SGHNT, YYREEE (reference sequence).

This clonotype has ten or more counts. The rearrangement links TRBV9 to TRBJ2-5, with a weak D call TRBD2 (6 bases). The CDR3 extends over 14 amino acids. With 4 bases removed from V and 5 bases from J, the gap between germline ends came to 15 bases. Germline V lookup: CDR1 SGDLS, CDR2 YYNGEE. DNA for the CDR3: TGTGCCAGCAGCCGGCTAGCGATGGGGGAGACCCAGTACTTC. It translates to CASSRLAMGETQYF. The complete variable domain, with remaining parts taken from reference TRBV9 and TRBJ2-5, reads DSGVTQTPKHLITATGQRVTLRCSPRSGDLSVYWYQQSLDQGLQFLIQYYNGEERAKGNILERFSAQQFPDLHSELNLSSLELGDSALYFCASSRLAMGETQYFGPGTRLLVL.

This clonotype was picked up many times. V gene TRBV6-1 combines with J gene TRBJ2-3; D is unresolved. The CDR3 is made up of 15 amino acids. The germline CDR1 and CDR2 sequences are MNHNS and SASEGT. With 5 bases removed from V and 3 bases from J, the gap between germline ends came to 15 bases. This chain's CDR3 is CASSLETLVTDTQYF. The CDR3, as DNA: TGTGCCAGCAGTTTAGAGACCTTGGTAACAGATACGCAGTATTTT.

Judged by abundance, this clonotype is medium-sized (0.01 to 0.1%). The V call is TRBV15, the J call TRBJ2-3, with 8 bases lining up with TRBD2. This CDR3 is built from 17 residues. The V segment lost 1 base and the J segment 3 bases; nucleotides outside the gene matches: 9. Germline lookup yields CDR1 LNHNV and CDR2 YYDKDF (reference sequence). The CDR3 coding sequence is TGTGCCACCAGCAGAGTCGCCGGACTAGCTGTAACAGATACGCAGTATTTT. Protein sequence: CATSRVAGLAVTDTQYF.

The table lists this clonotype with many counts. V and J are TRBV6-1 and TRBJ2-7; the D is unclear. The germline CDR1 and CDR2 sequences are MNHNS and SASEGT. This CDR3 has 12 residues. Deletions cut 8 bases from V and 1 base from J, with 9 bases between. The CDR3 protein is CASSRQSYEQYF. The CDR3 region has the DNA TGTGCCAGCTCGAGACAATCCTACGAGCAGTACTTC.

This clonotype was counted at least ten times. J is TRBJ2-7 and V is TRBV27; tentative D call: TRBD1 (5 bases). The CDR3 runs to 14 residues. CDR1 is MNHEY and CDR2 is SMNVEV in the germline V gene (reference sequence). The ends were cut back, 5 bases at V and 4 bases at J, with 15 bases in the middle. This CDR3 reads CASSHTTAFYEQYF. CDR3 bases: TGTGCCAGCAGTCACACGACAGCATTTTACGAGCAGTACTTC.